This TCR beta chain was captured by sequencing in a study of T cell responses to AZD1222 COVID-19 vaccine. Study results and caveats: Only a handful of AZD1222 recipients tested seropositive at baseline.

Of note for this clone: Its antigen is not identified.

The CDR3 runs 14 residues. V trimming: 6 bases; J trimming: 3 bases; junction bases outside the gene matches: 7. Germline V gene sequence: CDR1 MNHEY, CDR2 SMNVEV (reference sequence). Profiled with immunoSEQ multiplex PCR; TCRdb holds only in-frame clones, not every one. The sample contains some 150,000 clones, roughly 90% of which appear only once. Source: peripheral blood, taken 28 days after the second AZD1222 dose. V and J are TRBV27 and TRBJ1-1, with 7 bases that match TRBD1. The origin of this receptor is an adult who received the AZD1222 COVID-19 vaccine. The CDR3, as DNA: TGTGCCAGCAGAGTCGACAGGGAGCACACTGAAGCTTTCTTT. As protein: CASRVDREHTEAFF.